This T cell receptor (beta chain) appears in the sequencing data of a study of control samples from healthy donors and cancer patients. The CDR3 is 15 residues long. In germline, CDR1 is SNHLY, CDR2 FYNNEI. J gave up 2 bases and V 6 bases, and 5 bases lay outside the gene matches. Some clones are missing from TCRdb's copy, which holds only in-frame ones; the method was immunoSEQ multiplex PCR. Here the sample spans about 80,000 clones, under 90% being singletons. This chain uses TRBV2 with TRBJ1-3; 9 nucleotides match TRBD1. The sample taken for sequencing was blood. The clonotype originates from a man aged 45-65 years in good health. The CDR3 loop is CASSPDRGTGNTIYF. For the CDR3, the DNA is TGTGCCAGCAGCCCCGACAGGGGGACTGGAAACACCATATATTTT.